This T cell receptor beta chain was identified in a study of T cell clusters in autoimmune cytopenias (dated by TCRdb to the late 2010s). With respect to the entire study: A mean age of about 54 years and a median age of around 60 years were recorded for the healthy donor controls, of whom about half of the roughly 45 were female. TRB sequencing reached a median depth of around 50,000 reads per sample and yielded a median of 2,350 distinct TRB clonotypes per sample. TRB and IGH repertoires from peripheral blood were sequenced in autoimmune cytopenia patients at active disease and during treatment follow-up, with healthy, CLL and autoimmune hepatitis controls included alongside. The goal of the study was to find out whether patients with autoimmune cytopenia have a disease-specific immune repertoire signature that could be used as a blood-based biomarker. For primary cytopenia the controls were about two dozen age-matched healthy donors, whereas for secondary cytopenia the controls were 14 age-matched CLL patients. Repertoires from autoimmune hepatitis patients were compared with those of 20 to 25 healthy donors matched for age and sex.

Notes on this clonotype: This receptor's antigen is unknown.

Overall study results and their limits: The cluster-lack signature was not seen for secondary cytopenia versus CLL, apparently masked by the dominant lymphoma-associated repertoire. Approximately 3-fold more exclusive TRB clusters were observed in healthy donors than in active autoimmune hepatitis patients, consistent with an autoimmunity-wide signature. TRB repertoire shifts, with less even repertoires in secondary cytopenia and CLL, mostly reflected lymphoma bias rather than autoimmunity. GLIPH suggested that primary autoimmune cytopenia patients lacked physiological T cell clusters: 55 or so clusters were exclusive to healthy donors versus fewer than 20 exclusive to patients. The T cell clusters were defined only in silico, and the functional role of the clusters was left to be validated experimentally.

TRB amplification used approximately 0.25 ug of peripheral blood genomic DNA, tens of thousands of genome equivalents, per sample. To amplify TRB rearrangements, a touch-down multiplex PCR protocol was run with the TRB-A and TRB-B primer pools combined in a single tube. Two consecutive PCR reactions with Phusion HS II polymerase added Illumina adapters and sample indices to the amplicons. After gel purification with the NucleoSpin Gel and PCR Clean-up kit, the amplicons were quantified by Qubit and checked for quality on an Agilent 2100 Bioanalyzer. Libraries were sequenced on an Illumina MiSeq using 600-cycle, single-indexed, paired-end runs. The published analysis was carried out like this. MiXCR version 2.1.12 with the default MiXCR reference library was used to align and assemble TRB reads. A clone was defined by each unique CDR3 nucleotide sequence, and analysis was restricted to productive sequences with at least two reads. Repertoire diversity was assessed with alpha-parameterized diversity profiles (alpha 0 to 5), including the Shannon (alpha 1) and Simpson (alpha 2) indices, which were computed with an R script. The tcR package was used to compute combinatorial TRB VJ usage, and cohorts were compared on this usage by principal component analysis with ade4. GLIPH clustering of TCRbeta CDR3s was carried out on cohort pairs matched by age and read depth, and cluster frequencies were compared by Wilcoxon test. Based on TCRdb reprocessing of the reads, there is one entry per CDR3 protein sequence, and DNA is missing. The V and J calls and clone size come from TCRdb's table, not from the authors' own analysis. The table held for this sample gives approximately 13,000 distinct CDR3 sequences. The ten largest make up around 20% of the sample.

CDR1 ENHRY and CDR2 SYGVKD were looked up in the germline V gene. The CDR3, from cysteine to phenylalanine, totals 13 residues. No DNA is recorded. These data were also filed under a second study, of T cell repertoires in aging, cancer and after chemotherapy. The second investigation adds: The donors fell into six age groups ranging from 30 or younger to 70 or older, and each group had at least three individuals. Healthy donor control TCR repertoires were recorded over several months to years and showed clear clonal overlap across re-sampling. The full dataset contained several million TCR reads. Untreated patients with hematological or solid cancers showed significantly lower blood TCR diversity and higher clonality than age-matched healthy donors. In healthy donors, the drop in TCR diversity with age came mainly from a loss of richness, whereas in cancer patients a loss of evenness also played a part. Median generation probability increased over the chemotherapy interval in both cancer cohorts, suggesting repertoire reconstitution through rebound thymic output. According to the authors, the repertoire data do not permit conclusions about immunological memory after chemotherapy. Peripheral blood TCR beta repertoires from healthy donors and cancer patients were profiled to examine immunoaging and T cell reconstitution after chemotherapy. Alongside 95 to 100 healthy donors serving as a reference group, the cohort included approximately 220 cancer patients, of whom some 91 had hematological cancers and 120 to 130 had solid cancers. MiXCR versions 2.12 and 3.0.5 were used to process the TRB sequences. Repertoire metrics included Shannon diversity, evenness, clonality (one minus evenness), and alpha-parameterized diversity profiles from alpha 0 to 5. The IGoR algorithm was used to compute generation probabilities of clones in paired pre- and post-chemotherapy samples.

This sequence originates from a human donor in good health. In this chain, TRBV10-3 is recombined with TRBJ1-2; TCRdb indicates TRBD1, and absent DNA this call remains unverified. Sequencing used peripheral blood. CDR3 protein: CATTVDRSYGYTF.